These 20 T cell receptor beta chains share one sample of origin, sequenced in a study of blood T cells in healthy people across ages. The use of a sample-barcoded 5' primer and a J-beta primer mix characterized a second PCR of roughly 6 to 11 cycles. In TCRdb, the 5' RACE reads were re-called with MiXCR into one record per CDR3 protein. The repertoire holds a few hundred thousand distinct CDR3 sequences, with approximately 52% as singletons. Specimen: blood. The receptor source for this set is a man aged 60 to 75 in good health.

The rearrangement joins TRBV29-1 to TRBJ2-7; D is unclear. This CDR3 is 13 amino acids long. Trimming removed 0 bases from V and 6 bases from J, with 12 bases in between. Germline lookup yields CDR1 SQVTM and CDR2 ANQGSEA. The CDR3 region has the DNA TGCAGCGTTGAAGATCAGGCGTGGGGCGAGCAGTACTTC. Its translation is CSVEDQAWGEQYF.

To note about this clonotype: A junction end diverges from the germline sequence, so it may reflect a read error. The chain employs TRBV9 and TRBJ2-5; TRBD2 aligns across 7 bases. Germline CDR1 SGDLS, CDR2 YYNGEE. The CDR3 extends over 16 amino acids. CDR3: CDSSPRVEGGPDERYF. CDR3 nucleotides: TGTGACAGCAGCCCCCGGGTCGAGGGAGGGCCGGATGAGCGGTACTTC.

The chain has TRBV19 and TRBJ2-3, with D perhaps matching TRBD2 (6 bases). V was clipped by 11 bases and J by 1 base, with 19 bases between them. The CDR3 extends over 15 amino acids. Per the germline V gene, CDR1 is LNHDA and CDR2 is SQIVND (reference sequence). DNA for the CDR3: TGTGCCGTTGGAGCGCGGGGACCTGGCACAGATACGCAGTATTTT. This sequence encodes CAVGARGPGTDTQYF.

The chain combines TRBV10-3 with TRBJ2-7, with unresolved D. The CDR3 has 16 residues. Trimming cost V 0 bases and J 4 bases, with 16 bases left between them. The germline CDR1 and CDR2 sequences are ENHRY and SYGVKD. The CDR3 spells CAISESGAPRYYEQYF. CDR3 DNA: TGTGCCATCAGTGAGTCAGGCGCACCTCGTTATTACGAGCAGTACTTC.

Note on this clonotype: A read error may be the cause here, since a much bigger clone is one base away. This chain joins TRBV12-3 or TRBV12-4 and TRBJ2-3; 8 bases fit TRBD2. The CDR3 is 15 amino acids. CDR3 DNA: TGTGCCAGCAGTAGACTAGCGTCTAGCACAGGTACGCAGTATTTT. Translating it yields CASSRLASSTGTQYF.

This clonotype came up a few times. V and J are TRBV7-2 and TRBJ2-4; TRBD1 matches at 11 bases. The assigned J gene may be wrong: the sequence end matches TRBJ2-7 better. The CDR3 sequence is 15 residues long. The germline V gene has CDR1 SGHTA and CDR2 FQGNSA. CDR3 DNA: TGTGCCAGCAGCCTTACGGGGACAGGGGGAAACGAGCAGTACTTC. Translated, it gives CASSLTGTGGNEQYF.

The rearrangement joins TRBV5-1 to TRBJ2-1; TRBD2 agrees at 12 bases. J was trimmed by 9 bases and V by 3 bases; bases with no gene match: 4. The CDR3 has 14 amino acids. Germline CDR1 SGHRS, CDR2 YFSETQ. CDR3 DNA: TGCGCCAGCAGCTCCGGACTAGCGGGACGTGAGCAGTTCTTC. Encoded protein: CASSSGLAGREQFF. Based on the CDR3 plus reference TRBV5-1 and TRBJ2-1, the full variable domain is KAGVTQTPRYLIKTRGQQVTLSCSPISGHRSVSWYQQTPGQGLQFLFEYFSETQRNKGNFPGRFSGRQFSNSRSEMNVSTLELGDSALYLCASSSGLAGREQFFGPGTRLTVL.

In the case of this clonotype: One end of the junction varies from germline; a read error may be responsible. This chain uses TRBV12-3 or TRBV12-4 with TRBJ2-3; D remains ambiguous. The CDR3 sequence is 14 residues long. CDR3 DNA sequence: TGTGCCAGCAGTCCCGGAGTGCGAGCAGATACGGAGTATTTT. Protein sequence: CASSPGVRADTEYF.

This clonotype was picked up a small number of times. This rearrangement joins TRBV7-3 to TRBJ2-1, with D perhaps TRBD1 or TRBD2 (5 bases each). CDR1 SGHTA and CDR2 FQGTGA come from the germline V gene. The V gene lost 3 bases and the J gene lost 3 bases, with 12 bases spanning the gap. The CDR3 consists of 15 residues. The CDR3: CASSLRGDHYNEQFF. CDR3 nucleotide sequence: TGTGCCAGCAGCTTGAGAGGGGACCACTACAATGAGCAGTTCTTC. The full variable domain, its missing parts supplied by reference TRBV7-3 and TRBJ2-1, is GAGVSQTPSNKVTEKGKYVELRCDPISGHTALYWYRQSLGQGPEFLIYFQGTGAADDSGLPNDRFFAVRPEGSVSTLKIQRTERGDSAVYLCASSLRGDHYNEQFFGPGTRLTVL.

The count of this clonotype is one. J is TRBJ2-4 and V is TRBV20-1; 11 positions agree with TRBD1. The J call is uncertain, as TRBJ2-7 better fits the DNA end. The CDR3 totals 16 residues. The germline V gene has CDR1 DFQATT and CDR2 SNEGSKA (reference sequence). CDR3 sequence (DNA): TGCAGTGCTAGCGATGACGGGACAGGGGGTCAGTACGAGCAGTACTTC. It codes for CSASDDGTGGQYEQYF.

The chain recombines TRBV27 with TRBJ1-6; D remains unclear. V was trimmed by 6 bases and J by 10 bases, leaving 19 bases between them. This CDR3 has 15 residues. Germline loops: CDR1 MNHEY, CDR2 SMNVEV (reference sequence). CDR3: CASSRRRASGSPLHF. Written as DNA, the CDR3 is TGTGCCAGCAGCCGAAGACGGGCTAGTGGATCACCCCTCCACTTT.

The CDR3: CASSQYNEQYF. The CDR3 DNA reads TGCGCCAGCAGCCAATACAATGAGCAGTACTTC. This chain links TRBV4-1 with TRBJ2-1; D is undetermined. The J call could be wrong; TRBJ2-7 is a better fit for the DNA end. Germline V lookup: CDR1 MGHRA, CDR2 YSYEKL. The CDR3 is made up of 11 amino acids.

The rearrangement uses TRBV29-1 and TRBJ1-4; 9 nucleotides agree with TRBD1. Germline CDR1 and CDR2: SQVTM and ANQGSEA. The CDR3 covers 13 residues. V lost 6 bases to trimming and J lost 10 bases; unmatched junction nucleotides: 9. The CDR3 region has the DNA TGCAGCGTGGCAACAGGGGGCGCAGGAAAACTGTTTTTT. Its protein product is CSVATGGAGKLFF. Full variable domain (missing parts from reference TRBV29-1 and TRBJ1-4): SAVISQKPSRDICQRGTSLTIQCQVDSQVTMMFWYRQQPGQSLTLIATANQGSEATYESGFVIDKFPISRPNLTFSTLTVSNMSPEDSSIYLCSVATGGAGKLFFGSGTQLSVL.

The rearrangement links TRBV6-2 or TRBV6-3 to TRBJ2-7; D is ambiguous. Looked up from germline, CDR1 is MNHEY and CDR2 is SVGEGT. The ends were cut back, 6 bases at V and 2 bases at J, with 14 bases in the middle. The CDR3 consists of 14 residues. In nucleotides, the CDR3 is TGTGCCAGCAGAACCACACTAAACCCCTACGAGCAGTACTTC. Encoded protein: CASRTTLNPYEQYF.

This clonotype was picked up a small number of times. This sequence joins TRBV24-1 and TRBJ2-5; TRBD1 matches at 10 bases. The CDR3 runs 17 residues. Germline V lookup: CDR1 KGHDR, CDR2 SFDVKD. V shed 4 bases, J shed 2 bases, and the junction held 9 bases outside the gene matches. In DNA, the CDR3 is TGTGCCACCAGTGAAATGACCGGGACAGGGGATCAAGAGACCCAGTACTTC. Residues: CATSEMTGTGDQETQYF.

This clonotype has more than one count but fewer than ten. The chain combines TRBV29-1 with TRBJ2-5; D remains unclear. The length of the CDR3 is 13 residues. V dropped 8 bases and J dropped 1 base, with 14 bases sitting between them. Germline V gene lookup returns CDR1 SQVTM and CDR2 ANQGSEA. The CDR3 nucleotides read TGCAGCTCCCTGGGGAAGAGCCAAGAGACCCAGTACTTC. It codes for CSSLGKSQETQYF.

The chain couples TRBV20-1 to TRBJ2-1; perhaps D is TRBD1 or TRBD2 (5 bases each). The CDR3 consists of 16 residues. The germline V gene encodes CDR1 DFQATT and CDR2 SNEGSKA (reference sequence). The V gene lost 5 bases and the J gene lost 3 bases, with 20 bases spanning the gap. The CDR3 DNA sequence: TGCAGTGCTCCCCGAGGGGACCGAGGAAGCTACAATGAGCAGTTCTTC. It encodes CSAPRGDRGSYNEQFF.

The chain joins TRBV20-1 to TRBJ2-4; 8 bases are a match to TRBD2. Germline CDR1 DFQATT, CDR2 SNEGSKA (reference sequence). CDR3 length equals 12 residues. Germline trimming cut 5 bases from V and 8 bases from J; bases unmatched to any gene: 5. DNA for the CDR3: TGCAGTGCTTCAGGCGGGGGGTACATTCAGTACTTC. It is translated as CSASGGGYIQYF.

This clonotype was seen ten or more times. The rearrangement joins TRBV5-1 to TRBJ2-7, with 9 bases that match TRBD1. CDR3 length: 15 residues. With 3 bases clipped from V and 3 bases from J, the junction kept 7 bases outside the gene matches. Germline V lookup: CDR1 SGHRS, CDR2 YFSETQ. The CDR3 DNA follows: TGCGCCAGCAGCTGGCCGGACAGGGGATACTACGAGCAGTACTTC. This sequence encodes CASSWPDRGYYEQYF. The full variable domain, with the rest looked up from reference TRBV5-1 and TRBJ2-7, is KAGVTQTPRYLIKTRGQQVTLSCSPISGHRSVSWYQQTPGQGLQFLFEYFSETQRNKGNFPGRFSGRQFSNSRSEMNVSTLELGDSALYLCASSWPDRGYYEQYFGPGTRLTVT.

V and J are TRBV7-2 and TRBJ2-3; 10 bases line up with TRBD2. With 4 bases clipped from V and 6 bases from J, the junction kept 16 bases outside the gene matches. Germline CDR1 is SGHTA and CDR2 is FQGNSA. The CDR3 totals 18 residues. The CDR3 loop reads CASSSAGLAETRYDTQYF. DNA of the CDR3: TGTGCCAGCAGCTCCGCTGGACTAGCGGAGACCCGGTACGATACGCAGTATTTT.